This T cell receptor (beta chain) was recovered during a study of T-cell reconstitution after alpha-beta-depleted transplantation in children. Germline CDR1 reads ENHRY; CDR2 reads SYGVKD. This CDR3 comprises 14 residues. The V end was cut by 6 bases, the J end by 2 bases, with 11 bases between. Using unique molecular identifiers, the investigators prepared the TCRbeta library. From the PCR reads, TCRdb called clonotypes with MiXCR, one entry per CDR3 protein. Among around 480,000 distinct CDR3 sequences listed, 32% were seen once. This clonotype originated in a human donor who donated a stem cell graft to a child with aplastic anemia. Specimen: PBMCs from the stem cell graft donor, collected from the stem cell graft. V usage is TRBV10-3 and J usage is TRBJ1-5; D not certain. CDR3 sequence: CAISSDGGNQPQHF. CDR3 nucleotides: TGTGCCATCAGCTCGGACGGAGGCAATCAGCCCCAGCATTTT.